One T cell receptor (beta chain) is described in this entry. Its matching antigen is unknown. Clones were sequenced by immunoSEQ multiplex PCR, and TCRdb holds only the in-frame ones, with some missing. The sample has more than 2 million clones; 85% to 95% are singletons. The record originates from a study of shared clonotypes between healthy human individuals. For the study at large: Donors were two women and a few men aged 18 to 49.

Recent vaccinations or acute infections were absent in the healthy HIV-negative adult donors. This CDR3 spans 12 amino acids. Trimming cost V 8 bases and J 9 bases, with 11 bases left between them. Germline CDR1 is MNHEY and CDR2 is SMNVEV (reference sequence). Whole-study results and caveats: It was only blood that was sampled, and tissue repertoires likely differ. For sorted subsets, rarefaction showed incomplete sequencing despite large depth.

The sequencing sample was made of naive CD4+ T cells sorted from blood. The subset was: CD45RA+ positively selected. The rearrangement joins TRBV27 to TRBJ1-6, with D uncertain. The source is a man younger than 35 in good health. The CDR3 loop is CASGRGISPLHF. The CDR3 DNA reads TGTGCCAGCGGCCGAGGGATTTCACCCCTCCACTTT.